This paragraph covers one TCR beta chain sequence. Germline V CDR1 and CDR2: LGHDT, YNNKEL (reference sequence). CDR3 length equals 14 residues. V gave up 1 base and J gave up 6 bases, with 10 bases separating them. This sample is drawn from a study of blood T cell repertoires in COVID-19. Produced via immunoSEQ multiplex PCR; TCRdb's table is partial and in-frame only. There are about 480,000 clones in the sample; about 88% occur only once, and around 7.8% lies in the top ten. The sequence was collected from a woman aged 45-65 years with COVID-19, enrolled during active disease. Source material: peripheral blood. The chain couples TRBV3-1 (or the pseudogene TRBV3-2) to TRBJ1-5; no reliable D call. CDR3 bases: TGTGCCAGCAGCCAAGGAGTGGCGGGTCAGCCCCAGCATTTT. Encoded protein: CASSQGVAGQPQHF.